Listed below are T cell receptor beta chains from one sample, sequenced in a study of cytomegalovirus exposure and HLA in healthy donors. Clones were read by immunoSEQ multiplex PCR, and TCRdb kept only the in-frame ones, dropping some. The sample consists of about 190,000 clones, roughly four fifths of them appearing once. The sequencing sample was made of PBMCs. Source of these receptors: a woman between 25 and 40 years old in good health and CMV-seropositive. Both conserved end residues are part of each CDR3. The order of the fields is V gene, J gene, CDR3 protein.

>TRBV11-1|.
CASSARDRGHEQYF
>TRBV19|TRBJ2-7
CASSMSLGGDYEQYF
>TRBV5-1|TRBJ2-5
CASSLLAFQETQYF
>TRBV6-5|TRBJ1-2
CASSYLTGGDYGYTF
>TRBV29-1|TRBJ1-2
CSVESRTGDGYTF
>TRBV7-2|TRBJ2-1
CASSFGSGRGYNEQFF
>TRBV10-3|TRBJ2-1
CAITEGGLKDNEQFF
>TRBV27|TRBJ2-1
CASGGTSGSVYNEQFF
>TRBV5-4|TRBJ2-1
CASSGGRGRNEQFF
>TRBV19|TRBJ1-1
CASSMSGPNTEAFF
>TRBV10-2|TRBJ2-3
CASRTGTNTATDTQYF
>TRBV5-4|TRBJ2-1
CASSLGGEQFF
>TRBV2|TRBJ2-3
CASRGGEGPRTQYF
>TRBV7-9|TRBJ2-2
CASSPTVPGELFF
>TRBV21-1|TRBJ2-1
CASTPAGVYNEQFF
>TRBV10-1|TRBJ1-1
CASSASWTGGAFF
>TRBV21-1|TRBJ1-5
CASSRTGPNQPQHF
>TRBV5-6|TRBJ2-2
CASSLTVGQGANTGELFF
>TRBV5-1|TRBJ2-3
CASSWGDSTDTQYF
>TRBV12-5|TRBJ2-1
CASGPNYNEQFF
>TRBV6-1|TRBJ2-7
CASSERVQGAAAVSYEQYF
>TRBV5-1|TRBJ2-5
CASSLEGLAGGETQYF
>TRBV10-3|TRBJ2-5
CAISEEWAGIPKTQYF
>TRBV6-1|TRBJ1-1
CASSEAAGSNTEAFF
>TRBV5-4|TRBJ2-1
CASSQDGTSAYNEQFF
>TRBV30|TRBJ1-2
CAWSVLDALPYGYTF
>TRBV18|TRBJ2-7
CASSPGEREKQYF
>TRBV9|TRBJ2-7
CASSVAFLAGVYEQYF
>TRBV28|TRBJ1-5
CATLPRDRGSNQPQHF
>TRBV5-1|TRBJ2-5
CASSIRAQETQYF
>TRBV4-1|TRBJ2-3
CASSHLGTSGFTSTDTQYF
>TRBV27|TRBJ1-1
CASSYPGQGIYGAFF
>TRBV6-5|TRBJ2-7
CASSLSSGSLEQYF
>TRBV2|TRBJ2-2
CASDRRNRARTGELFF